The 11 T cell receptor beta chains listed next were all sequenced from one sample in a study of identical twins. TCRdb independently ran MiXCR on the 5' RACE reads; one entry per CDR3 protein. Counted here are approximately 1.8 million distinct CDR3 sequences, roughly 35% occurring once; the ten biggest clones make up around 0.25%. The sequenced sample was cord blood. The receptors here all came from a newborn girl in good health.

CDR3 nucleotide sequence: TGTGCCAGCAGTTCGGGGACAGGGGCCACGTATGGCTACACCTTC. Translation: CASSSGTGATYGYTF. The rearrangement joins TRBV28 to TRBJ1-2; 10 bases map to TRBD1. The CDR3 loop spans 15 amino acids. The V gene's germline CDR1 is MDHEN and CDR2 SYDVKM. V shed 4 bases and J 5 bases; nucleotides not matched to a gene: 7.

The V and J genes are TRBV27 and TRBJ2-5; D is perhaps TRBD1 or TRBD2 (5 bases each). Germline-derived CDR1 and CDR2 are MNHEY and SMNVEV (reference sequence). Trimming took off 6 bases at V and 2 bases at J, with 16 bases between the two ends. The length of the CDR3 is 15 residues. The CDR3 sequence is CASSFGAGRQETQYF. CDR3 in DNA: TGTGCCAGCAGCTTTGGGGCGGGTAGGCAAGAGACCCAGTACTTC.

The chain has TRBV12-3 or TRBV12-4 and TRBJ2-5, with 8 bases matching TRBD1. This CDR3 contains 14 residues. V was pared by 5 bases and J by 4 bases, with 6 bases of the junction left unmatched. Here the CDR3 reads CASSQSRGLETQYF. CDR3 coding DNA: TGTGCCAGCAGTCAAAGCAGGGGGCTAGAGACCCAGTACTTC.

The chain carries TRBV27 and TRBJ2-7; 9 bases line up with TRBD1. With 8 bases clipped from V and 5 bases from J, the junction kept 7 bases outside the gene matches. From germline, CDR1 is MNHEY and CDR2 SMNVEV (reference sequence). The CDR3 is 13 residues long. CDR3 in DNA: TGTGCCAGCTCCGGGACAGGGTTGAACGAGCAGTACTTC. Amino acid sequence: CASSGTGLNEQYF.

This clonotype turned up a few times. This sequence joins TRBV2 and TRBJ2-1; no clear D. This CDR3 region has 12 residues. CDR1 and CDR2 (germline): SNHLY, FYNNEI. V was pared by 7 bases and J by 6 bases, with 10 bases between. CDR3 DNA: TGTGCCAGCACCACGTGGGGCAATGAGCAGTTCTTC. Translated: CASTTWGNEQFF. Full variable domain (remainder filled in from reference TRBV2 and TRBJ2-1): EPEVTQTPSHQVTQMGQEVILRCVPISNHLYFYWYRQILGQKVEFLVSFYNNEISEKSEIFDDQFSVERPDGSNFTLKIRSTKLEDSAMYFCASTTWGNEQFFGPGTRLTVL.

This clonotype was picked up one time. CDR3 nucleotide sequence: TGCGCCAGCAGTGATTCGAGGGGTCCTCCCTACAATGAGCAGTACTTC. It translates to CASSDSRGPPYNEQYF. The V gene is TRBV10-1, the J gene TRBJ2-1, with D perhaps being TRBD1 or TRBD2 (5 bases each). TRBJ2-7 matches the DNA end more closely, so the J call is doubtful. Per germline, CDR1 WNHNN and CDR2 SYGVQD (reference sequence). The length of the CDR3 is 16 residues.

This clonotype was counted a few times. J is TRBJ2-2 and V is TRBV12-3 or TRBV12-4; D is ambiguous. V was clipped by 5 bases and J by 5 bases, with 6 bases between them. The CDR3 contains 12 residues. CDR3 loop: CASSRRTGELFF. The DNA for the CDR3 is TGTGCCAGCAGTCGCAGGACCGGGGAGCTGTTTTTT.

CDR3 sequence reads: CSARAGGPGTGELFF. CDR3 sequence (DNA): TGCAGTGCTAGAGCGGGGGGGCCAGGCACCGGGGAGCTGTTTTTT. This chain connects TRBV20-1 to TRBJ2-2; 8 bases are a match to TRBD2. Germline V gene data show CDR1 as DFQATT and CDR2 as SNEGSKA (reference sequence). The CDR3 runs 15 residues. With V trimmed by 1 base and J by 4 bases, 5 bases remained unmatched.

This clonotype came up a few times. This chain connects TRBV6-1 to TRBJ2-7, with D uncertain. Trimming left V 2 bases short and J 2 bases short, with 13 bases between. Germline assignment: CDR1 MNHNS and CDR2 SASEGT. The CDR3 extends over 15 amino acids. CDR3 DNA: TGTGCCAGCAGTGAACCGGCAGCTGGGGCCTACGAGCAGTACTTC. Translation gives CASSEPAAGAYEQYF.

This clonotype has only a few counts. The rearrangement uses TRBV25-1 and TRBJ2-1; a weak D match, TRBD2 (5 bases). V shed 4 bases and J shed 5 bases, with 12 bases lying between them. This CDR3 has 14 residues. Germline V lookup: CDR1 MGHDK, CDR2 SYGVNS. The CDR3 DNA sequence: TGTGCCAGCAGTGTAACGGGATTGAACAATGAGCAGTTCTTC. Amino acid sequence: CASSVTGLNNEQFF. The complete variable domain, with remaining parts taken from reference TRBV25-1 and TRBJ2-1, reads EADIYQTPRYLVIGTGKKITLECSQTMGHDKMYWYQQDPGMELHLIHYSYGVNSTEKGDLSSESTVSRIRTEHFPLTLESARPSHTSQYLCASSVTGLNNEQFFGPGTRLTVL.

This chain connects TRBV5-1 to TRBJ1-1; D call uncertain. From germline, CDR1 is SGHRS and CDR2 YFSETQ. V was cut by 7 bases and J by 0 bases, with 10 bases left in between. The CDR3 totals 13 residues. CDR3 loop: CASLRTVNTEAFF. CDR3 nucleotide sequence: TGCGCCAGCCTACGGACGGTGAACACTGAAGCTTTCTTT.